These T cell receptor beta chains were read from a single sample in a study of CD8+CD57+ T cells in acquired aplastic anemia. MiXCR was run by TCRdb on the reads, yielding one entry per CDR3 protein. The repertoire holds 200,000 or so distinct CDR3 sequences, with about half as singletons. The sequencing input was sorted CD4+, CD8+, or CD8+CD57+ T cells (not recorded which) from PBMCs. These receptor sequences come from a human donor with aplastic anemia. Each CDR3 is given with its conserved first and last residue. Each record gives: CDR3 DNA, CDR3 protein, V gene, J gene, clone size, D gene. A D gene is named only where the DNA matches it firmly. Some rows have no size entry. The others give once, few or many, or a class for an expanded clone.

DNA: TGTGCCAGCAGCTTGGGGCAGGGTATAGAGAAACTGTTTTTT
CDR3: CASSLGQGIEKLFF
V: TRBV7-9
J: TRBJ1-4
size: -
D: -

DNA: TGTGCCAGCGCCCCGGGCAGGGGTAGTGGCTACACCTTC
CDR3: CASAPGRGSGYTF
V: TRBV7-9
J: TRBJ1-2
size: -
D: -

DNA: TGCGCCAGCAGTGATGGAGGGATCGGAAACACCATATATTTT
CDR3: CASSDGGIGNTIYF
V: TRBV10-1
J: TRBJ1-3
size: many
D: -

DNA: TGCAGTGCTAGGGGAGCGGAGGAACCCAACTACGAGCAGTACTTC
CDR3: CSARGAEEPNYEQYF
V: TRBV20-1
J: TRBJ2-7
size: -
D: -

DNA: TGCAGTGCTAGCAGGGAAGAGACCCAGTACTTC
CDR3: CSASREETQYF
V: TRBV20-1
J: TRBJ2-5
size: -
D: -

DNA: TGTGCCAGCAGCCCCACCGGCGGGGTGCGGGGCTACACCTTC
CDR3: CASSPTGGVRGYTF
V: TRBV5-8
J: TRBJ1-2
size: many
D: -

DNA: TGCGCCAGCAGCTTATCAGCGGGATTGAACAATGAGCAGTTCTTC
CDR3: CASSLSAGLNNEQFF
V: TRBV5-1
J: TRBJ2-1
size: -
D: TRBD2

DNA: TGTGCCACCAGCAGAGATCAAGCTTATAGCAATCAGCCCCAGCATTTT
CDR3: CATSRDQAYSNQPQHF
V: TRBV15
J: TRBJ1-5
size: many
D: -

DNA: TGTGCCACCAGTGATTTGTGGACAGGGGAACGCTACGAGCAGTACTTC
CDR3: CATSDLWTGERYEQYF
V: TRBV24-1
J: TRBJ2-7
size: many
D: TRBD1

DNA: TGTGCCAGTAGTATTCGGACAGGGGCGCACTATGGCTACACCTTC
CDR3: CASSIRTGAHYGYTF
V: TRBV19
J: TRBJ1-2
size: many
D: TRBD1

DNA: TGTGCCAGCAGCCCGGGACAGGGGGTAATAATCTGCGAGCAGTACTTC
CDR3: CASSPGQGVIICEQYF
V: TRBV19
J: TRBJ2-7
size: -
D: TRBD1

DNA: TGCGCCAGCAGCTTGGACAGGGAGGGCGATGAGCAGTTCTTC
CDR3: CASSLDREGDEQFF
V: TRBV5-1
J: TRBJ2-1
size: many
D: -

DNA: TGTGCCAGCCGGACTGATCTGGGCTCATCTAGAGCGGAGACCCAGTACTTC
CDR3: CASRTDLGSSRAETQYF
V: TRBV2
J: TRBJ2-5
size: -
D: -

DNA: TGCGCCAGCAGCCAAGATGGACGGGAGCAGTTCTTC
CDR3: CASSQDGREQFF
V: TRBV4-1
J: TRBJ2-1
size: -
D: -

DNA: TGTGCCACCAGCGGACGACAGGGGAGCTATGGCTACACCTTC
CDR3: CATSGRQGSYGYTF
V: TRBV15
J: TRBJ1-2
size: -
D: TRBD1

DNA: TGTGCCGGCACGCCACAAGAGATTCCACCCCTCCACTTT
CDR3: CAGTPQEIPPLHF
V: TRBV12-3/TRBV12-4
J: TRBJ1-6
size: -
D: -

DNA: TGTGCCACCAGTGATTCGAAAAGGGTTCGGGGAGAGACCCAGTACTTC
CDR3: CATSDSKRVRGETQYF
V: TRBV24-1
J: TRBJ2-5
size: -
D: -

DNA: TGTGCCAGCAGTCCCCCGGGACAGTCCTACGAGCAGTACTTC
CDR3: CASSPPGQSYEQYF
V: TRBV6-5
J: TRBJ2-7
size: many
D: TRBD1

DNA: TGTGCCAGTAGTCGCAGCCGGACAGCAACTAATGAAAAACTGTTTTTT
CDR3: CASSRSRTATNEKLFF
V: TRBV19
J: TRBJ1-4
size: many
D: -

DNA: TGTGCTAGCAGCTTGGGACTAGCGGGGGGTGCAGAGACCCAGTACTTC
CDR3: CASSLGLAGGAETQYF
V: TRBV7-7
J: TRBJ2-5
size: many
D: TRBD2

DNA: TGTGCCAGCAGCGTGGGTCAGGGCCGGTTCAATTCACCCCTCCACTTT
CDR3: CASSVGQGRFNSPLHF
V: TRBV6-5
J: TRBJ1-6
size: -
D: -

DNA: TGTGCCAGTAGTATCCCCGACACAGATACGCAGTATTTT
CDR3: CASSIPDTDTQYF
V: TRBV19
J: TRBJ2-3
size: many
D: -

DNA: TGTGCCAGCAACTCGAGGGGCCGAGCCTACGAGCAGTACTTC
CDR3: CASNSRGRAYEQYF
V: TRBV7-2
J: TRBJ2-7
size: -
D: -

DNA: TGTGCCAGCAGACGACAGGAGCACCAGCCCCAGCATTTT
CDR3: CASRRQEHQPQHF
V: TRBV27
J: TRBJ1-5
size: few
D: -

DNA: TGTGCCATCACCGAGGGCGGATATGGCTACACCTTC
CDR3: CAITEGGYGYTF
V: TRBV10-3
J: TRBJ1-2
size: -
D: -

DNA: TGTGCCACCTCAAGGCAGGACAGTGGTGTCGAGCAGTACTTC
CDR3: CATSRQDSGVEQYF
V: TRBV2
J: TRBJ2-7
size: -
D: -

DNA: TGTGCCAGCAGCCAAGATTCTAGATGGGGAGATGGGGCCAACGTCCTGACTTTC
CDR3: CASSQDSRWGDGANVLTF
V: TRBV3-1
J: TRBJ2-6
size: -
D: -

DNA: TGTGCCAGTAGTATCAAGACAGGGGGAACCAATAACTATGGCTACACCTTC
CDR3: CASSIKTGGTNNYGYTF
V: TRBV19
J: TRBJ1-2
size: -
D: TRBD1

DNA: TGTGCCAGCGGTCACAGGGAGCTCGACACAGATACGCAGTATTTT
CDR3: CASGHRELDTDTQYF
V: TRBV12-3/TRBV12-4
J: TRBJ2-3
size: many
D: -

DNA: TGTGCCACCTCGACAATGCGGTCGACCCAGTTCTTC
CDR3: CATSTMRSTQFF
V: TRBV15
J: TRBJ2-1
size: many
D: -

DNA: TGTGCCAGCAGCTTAGGTACTAGGGGCGAGCAGTACTTC
CDR3: CASSLGTRGEQYF
V: TRBV9
J: TRBJ2-7
size: -
D: -

DNA: TGCAGTGCCCTGTTCTTTACAGGGGGCGGGTTCAATCAGCCCCAGCATTTT
CDR3: CSALFFTGGGFNQPQHF
V: TRBV20-1
J: TRBJ1-5
size: many
D: TRBD1

DNA: TGTGCCAGCAGTTTTAAGGGGGAAAAACTGTTTTTT
CDR3: CASSFKGEKLFF
V: TRBV28
J: TRBJ1-4
size: few
D: -

DNA: TGCGCCAGCAGCTCGCAGCGGGGGTTGCCCTACGAGCAGTACTTC
CDR3: CASSSQRGLPYEQYF
V: TRBV7-2
J: TRBJ2-7
size: -
D: TRBD2

DNA: TGTGCCAGCAGCTCCCCGGGACAGGACGAGCAGTACTTC
CDR3: CASSSPGQDEQYF
V: TRBV7-9
J: TRBJ2-7
size: -
D: TRBD1

DNA: TGTGCCAGCAGGTGGACTAGCGGGGGGGCAGGAGATACGCAGTATTTT
CDR3: CASRWTSGGAGDTQYF
V: TRBV2
J: TRBJ2-3
size: -
D: TRBD2

DNA: TGTGCCAGCAGCCGGAGTCGGGACCGCCGTGCAACTAATGAAAAACTGTTTTTT
CDR3: CASSRSRDRRATNEKLFF
V: TRBV14
J: TRBJ1-4
size: many
D: -

DNA: TGTGCCAGCAGCCCCCGGGGAACCCCTGACTGGAATGAGCAGTTCTTC
CDR3: CASSPRGTPDWNEQFF
V: TRBV7-9
J: TRBJ2-1
size: few
D: -

DNA: TGTGCCAGCAGTTTCGCCGCCGGGGACTATGGCTACACCTTC
CDR3: CASSFAAGDYGYTF
V: TRBV12-3/TRBV12-4
J: TRBJ1-2
size: -
D: -

DNA: TGTGCCAGCAGACGGAGGGGGACAGGGAAGTACTTC
CDR3: CASRRRGTGKYF
V: TRBV2
J: TRBJ2-7
size: many
D: TRBD1

DNA: TGTGCCAGCAGCCCTCGGACAGGGCTCAACACTGAAGCTTTCTTT
CDR3: CASSPRTGLNTEAFF
V: TRBV12-1
J: TRBJ1-1
size: few
D: -

DNA: TGCAGCGCTGTGGACAGAGCCTACGAGCAGTACTTC
CDR3: CSAVDRAYEQYF
V: TRBV29-1
J: TRBJ2-7
size: many
D: -

DNA: TGTGCCAGTAGTAAGGGACAGGGGGGGGAAGAGCAGTACTTC
CDR3: CASSKGQGGEEQYF
V: TRBV19
J: TRBJ2-7
size: -
D: TRBD1

DNA: TGCAGTGCTTCACGACCACAGGGGGCTGTCAATGGCTACACCTTC
CDR3: CSASRPQGAVNGYTF
V: TRBV20-1
J: TRBJ1-2
size: many
D: TRBD1

DNA: TGCAGTGCTGTGTCCGGGACGGCCAACACTGAAGCTTTCTTT
CDR3: CSAVSGTANTEAFF
V: TRBV20-1
J: TRBJ1-1
size: many
D: -

DNA: TGCGCCAGCAGCCCGGCTTGGGGGAATGAGCAGTTCTTC
CDR3: CASSPAWGNEQFF
V: TRBV7-2
J: TRBJ2-1
size: -
D: -

DNA: TGTGCTAGCAGCTTTCAATCGGGACAGAGCTCCTACAATGAGCAGTTCTTC
CDR3: CASSFQSGQSSYNEQFF
V: TRBV7-7
J: TRBJ2-1
size: few
D: TRBD1